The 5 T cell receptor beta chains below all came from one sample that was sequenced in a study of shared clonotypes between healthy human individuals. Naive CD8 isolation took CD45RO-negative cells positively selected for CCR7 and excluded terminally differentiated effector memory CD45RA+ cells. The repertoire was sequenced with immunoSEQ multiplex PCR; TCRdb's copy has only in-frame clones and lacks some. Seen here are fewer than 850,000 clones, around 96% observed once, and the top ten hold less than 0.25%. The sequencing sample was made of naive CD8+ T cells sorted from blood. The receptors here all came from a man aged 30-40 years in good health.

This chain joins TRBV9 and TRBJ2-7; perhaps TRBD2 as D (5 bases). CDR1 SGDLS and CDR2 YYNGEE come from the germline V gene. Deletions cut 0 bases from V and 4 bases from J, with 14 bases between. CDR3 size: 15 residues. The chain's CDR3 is CASSVGTGIGYEQYF. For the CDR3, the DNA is TGTGCCAGCAGCGTAGGAACGGGGATCGGGTACGAGCAGTACTTC.

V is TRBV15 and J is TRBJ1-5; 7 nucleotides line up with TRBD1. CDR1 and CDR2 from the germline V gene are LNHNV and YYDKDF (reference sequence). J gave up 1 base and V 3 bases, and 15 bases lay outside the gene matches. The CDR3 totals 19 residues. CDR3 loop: CATSRETGTMVGSNQPQHF. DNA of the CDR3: TGTGCCACCAGCAGGGAGACAGGGACGATGGTGGGGAGCAATCAGCCCCAGCATTTT. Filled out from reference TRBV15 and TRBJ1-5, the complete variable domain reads DAMVIQNPRYQVTQFGKPVTLSCSQTLNHNVMYWYQQKSSQAPKLLFHYYDKDFNNEADTPDNFQSRRPNTSFCFLDIRSPGLGDTAMYLCATSRETGTMVGSNQPQHFGDGTRLSIL.

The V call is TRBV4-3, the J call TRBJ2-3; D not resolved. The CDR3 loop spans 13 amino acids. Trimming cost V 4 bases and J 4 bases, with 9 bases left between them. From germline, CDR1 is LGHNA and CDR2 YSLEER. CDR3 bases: TGCGCCAGCAGCCCCACCCAAGCAGATACGCAGTATTTT. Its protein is CASSPTQADTQYF.

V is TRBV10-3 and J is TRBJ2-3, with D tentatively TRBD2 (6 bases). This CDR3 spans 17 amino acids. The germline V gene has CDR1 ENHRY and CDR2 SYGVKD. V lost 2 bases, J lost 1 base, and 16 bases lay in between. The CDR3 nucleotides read TGTGCCATCAGTGAGACGGTTGGCGGGACCCGCACAGATACGCAGTATTTT. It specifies CAISETVGGTRTDTQYF.

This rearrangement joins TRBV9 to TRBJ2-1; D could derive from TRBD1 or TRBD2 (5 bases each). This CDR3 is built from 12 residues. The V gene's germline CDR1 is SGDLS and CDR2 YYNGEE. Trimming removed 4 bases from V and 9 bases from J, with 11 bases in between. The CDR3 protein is CASSQTGTEQFF. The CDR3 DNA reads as TGTGCCAGCAGCCAGACTGGGACTGAGCAGTTCTTC.